A selection of T cell receptor beta chains follows, all from one sample in a study of cytomegalovirus exposure and HLA in healthy donors. The method was immunoSEQ multiplex PCR; TCRdb's version includes in-frame clones alone and lacks a portion of them. The table lists 55,000 to 75,000 clones, 95% of them singletons. Sequencing was performed on PBMCs. The receptors here all came from a woman aged 18-30 years in good health and CMV-seropositive. CDR3s include the opening cysteine and the closing phenylalanine or tryptophan. The D gene is left open where the match is weak. The listing skips clone size in some rows; elsewhere it reads once, few, many or a size class.

>-|TRBV6-1|TRBJ2-7|TRBD1
CASRGTGIYEQYF
TGTGCCAGCAGGGGGACAGGGATTTACGAGCAGTACTTC
>-|TRBV11-2|TRBJ2-7|-
CASSLDRSAYEQYF
TGTGCCAGCAGCTTAGATAGATCGGCCTACGAGCAGTACTTC
>-|TRBV30|TRBJ2-7|TRBD1
CAWSAGGRTYEQYF
TGTGCCTGGAGTGCAGGGGGCCGAACCTACGAGCAGTACTTC
>-|TRBV6-5|TRBJ1-3|-
CASFRGPNSGNTIYF
TGTGCCAGTTTCAGGGGACCCAACTCTGGAAACACCATATATTTT
>once|TRBV6-1|TRBJ1-3|TRBD1
CASSALTGYRNTIYF
TGTGCCAGCAGTGCCCTGACAGGGTACAGAAACACCATATATTTT
>-|TRBV28|TRBJ1-2|TRBD1
CASSLYRGRFSYGYTF
TGTGCCAGCAGTTTATACAGGGGGCGATTCAGCTATGGCTACACCTTC
>few|TRBV2|TRBJ2-2|-
CASGDLRNTGELFF
TGTGCCAGCGGGGACTTACGCAACACCGGGGAGCTGTTTTTT
>-|TRBV5-6|TRBJ2-1|TRBD2
CASSTSGSSYNEQFF
TGTGCCAGCAGTACTAGCGGGAGCTCCTACAATGAGCAGTTCTTC
>-|TRBV27|TRBJ2-5|-
CASSLTRGGETQYF
TGTGCCAGCAGTTTAACTCGGGGTGGAGAGACCCAGTACTTC
>-|TRBV5-1|TRBJ2-7|TRBD1
CASSLMGQAYEQYF
TGCGCCAGCAGCTTGATGGGACAGGCCTACGAGCAGTACTTC